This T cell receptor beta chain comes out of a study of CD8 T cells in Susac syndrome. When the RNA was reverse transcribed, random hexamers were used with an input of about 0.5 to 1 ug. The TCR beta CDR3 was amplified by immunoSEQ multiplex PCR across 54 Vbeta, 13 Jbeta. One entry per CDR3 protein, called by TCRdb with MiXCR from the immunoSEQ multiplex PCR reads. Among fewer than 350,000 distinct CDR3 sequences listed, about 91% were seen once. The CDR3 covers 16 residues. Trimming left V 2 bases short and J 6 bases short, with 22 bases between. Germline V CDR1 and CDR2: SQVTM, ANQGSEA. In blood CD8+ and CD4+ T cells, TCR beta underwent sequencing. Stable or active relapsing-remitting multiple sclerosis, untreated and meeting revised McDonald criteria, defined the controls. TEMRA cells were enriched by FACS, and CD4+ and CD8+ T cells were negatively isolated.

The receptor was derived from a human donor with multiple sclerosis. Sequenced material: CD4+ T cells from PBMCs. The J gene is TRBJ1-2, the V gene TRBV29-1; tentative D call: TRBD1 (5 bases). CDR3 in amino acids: CSVETGLGPTGDGYTF. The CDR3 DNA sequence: TGCAGCGTTGAAACAGGACTAGGGCCGACTGGGGATGGCTACACCTTC.